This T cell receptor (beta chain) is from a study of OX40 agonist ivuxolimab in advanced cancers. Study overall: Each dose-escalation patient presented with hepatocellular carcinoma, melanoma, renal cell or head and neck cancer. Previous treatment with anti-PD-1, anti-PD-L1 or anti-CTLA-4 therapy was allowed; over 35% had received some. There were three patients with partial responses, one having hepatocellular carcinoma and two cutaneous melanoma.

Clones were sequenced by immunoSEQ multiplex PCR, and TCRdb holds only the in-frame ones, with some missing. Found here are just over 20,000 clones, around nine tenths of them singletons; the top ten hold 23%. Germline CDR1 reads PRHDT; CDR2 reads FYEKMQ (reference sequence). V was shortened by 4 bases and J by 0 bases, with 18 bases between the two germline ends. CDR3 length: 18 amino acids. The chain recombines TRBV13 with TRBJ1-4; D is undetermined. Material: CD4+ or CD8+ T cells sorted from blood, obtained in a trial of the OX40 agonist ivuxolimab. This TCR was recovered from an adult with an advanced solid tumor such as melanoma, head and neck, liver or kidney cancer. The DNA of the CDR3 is TGTGCCAGCAGCTCCTTCGGTATCGGAGGGCCAACTAATGAAAAACTGTTTTTT. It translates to CASSSFGIGGPTNEKLFF.